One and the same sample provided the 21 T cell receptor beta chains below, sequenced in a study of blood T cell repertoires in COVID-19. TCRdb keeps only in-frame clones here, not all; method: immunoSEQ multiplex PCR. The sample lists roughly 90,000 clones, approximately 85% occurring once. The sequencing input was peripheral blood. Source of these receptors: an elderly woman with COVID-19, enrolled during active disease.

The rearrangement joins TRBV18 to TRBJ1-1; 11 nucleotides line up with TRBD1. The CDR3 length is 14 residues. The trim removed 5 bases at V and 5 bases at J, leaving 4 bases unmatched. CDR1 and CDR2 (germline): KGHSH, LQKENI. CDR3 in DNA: TGTGCCAGCTCAGAGGACAGGGGGCATACTGAAGCTTTCTTT. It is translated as CASSEDRGHTEAFF.

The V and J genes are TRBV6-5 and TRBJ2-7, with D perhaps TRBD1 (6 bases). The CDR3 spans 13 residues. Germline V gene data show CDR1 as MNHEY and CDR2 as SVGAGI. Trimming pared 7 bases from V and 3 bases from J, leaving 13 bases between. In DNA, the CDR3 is TGTGCCAGCACCGACCCAGGGGTCTACGAGCAGTACTTC. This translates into CASTDPGVYEQYF.

CDR3 DNA: TGTGCCAGCAGTCCATCGGGACAGGCGAACACTGAAGCTTTCTTT. As protein: CASSPSGQANTEAFF. The V call is TRBV27, the J call TRBJ1-1, with 8 bases aligning to TRBD1. Germline values: CDR1 MNHEY, CDR2 SMNVEV (reference sequence). The CDR3 is 15 amino acids. V trimming: 5 bases; J trimming: 1 base; junction bases outside the gene matches: 6.

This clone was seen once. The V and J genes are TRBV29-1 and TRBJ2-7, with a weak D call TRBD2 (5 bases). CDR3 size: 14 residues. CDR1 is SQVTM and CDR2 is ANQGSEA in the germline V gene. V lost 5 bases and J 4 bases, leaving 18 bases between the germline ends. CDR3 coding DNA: TGCAGCGTTCCTAAGGGAGCCTCAAGGTACGAGCAGTACTTC. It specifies CSVPKGASRYEQYF.

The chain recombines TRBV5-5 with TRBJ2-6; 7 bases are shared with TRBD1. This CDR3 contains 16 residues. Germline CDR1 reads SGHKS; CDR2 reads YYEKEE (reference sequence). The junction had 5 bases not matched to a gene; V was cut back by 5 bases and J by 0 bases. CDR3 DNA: TGTGCCAGCAGGACAGGGTATAACTCTGGGGCCAACGTCCTGACTTTC. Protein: CASRTGYNSGANVLTF.

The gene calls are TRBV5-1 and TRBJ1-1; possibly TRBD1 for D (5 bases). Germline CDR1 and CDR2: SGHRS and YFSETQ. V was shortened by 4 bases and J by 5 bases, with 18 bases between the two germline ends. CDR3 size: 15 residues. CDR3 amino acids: CASSLATAGRTEAFF. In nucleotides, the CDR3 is TGCGCCAGCAGCCTAGCGACAGCCGGGAGGACTGAAGCTTTCTTT.

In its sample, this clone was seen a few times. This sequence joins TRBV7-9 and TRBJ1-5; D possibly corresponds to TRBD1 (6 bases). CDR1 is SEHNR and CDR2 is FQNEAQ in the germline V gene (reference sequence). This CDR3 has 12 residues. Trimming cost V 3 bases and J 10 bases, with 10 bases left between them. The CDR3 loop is CASSFGDTPQHF. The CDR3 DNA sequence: TGTGCCAGCAGCTTCGGGGACACTCCCCAGCATTTT.

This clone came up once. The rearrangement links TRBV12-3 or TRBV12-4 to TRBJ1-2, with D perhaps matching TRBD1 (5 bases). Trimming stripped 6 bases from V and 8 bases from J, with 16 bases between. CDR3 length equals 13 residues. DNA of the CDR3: TGTGCCAGCAGGCTGGGGGGGGACGGAGGCTACACCTTC. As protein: CASRLGGDGGYTF.

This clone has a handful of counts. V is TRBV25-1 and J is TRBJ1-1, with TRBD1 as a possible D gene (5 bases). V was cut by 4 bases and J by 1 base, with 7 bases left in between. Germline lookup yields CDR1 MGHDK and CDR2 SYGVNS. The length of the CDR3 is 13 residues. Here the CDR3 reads CASSGQGNTEAFF. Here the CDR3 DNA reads TGTGCCAGCAGTGGCCAGGGGAACACTGAAGCTTTCTTT.

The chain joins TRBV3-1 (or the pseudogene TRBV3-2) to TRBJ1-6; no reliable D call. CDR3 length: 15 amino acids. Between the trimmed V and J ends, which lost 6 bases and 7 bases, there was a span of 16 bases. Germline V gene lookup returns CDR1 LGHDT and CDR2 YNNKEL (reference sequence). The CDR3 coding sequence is TGTGCCAGCAGTCCCGGAGCAGGAGGGAATTCACCCCTCCACTTT. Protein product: CASSPGAGGNSPLHF.

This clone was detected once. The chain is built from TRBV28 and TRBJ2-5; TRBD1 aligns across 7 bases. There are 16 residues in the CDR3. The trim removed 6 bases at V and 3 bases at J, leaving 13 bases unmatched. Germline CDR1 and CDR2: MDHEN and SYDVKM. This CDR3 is CASRPNPGTEEETQYF. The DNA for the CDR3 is TGTGCCAGCAGACCGAACCCCGGGACAGAGGAAGAGACCCAGTACTTC.

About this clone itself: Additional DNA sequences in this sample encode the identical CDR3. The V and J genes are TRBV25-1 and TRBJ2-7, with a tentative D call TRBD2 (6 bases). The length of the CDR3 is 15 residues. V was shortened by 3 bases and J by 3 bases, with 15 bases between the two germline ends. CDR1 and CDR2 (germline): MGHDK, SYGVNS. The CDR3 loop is CASSDSSRGVYEQYF. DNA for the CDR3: TGTGCCAGCAGTGACTCTTCGCGGGGAGTCTACGAGCAGTACTTC.

In DNA, the CDR3 is TGTGCCAGCAGCCCCGGACTAGCGGGGTTCACAGATACGCAGTATTTT. Translated: CASSPGLAGFTDTQYF. The rearrangement links TRBV5-4 to TRBJ2-3; 12 nucleotides line up with TRBD2. The CDR3 runs to 16 residues. The germline CDR1 and CDR2 sequences are SGHNT and YYREEE (reference sequence). The V segment lost 4 bases and the J segment 2 bases; nucleotides outside the gene matches: 5.

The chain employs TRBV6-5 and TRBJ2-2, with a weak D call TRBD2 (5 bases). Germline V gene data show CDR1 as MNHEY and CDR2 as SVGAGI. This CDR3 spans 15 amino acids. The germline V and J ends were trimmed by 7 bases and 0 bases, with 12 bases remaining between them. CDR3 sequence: CASKVRAANTGELFF. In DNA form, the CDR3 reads TGTGCCAGCAAGGTGAGGGCGGCGAACACCGGGGAGCTGTTTTTT.

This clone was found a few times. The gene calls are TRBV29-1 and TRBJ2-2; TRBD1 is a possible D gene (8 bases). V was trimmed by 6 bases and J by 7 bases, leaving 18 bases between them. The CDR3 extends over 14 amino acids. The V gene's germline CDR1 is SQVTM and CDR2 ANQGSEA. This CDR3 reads CSVYGQGGHGELFF. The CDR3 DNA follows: TGCAGCGTGTACGGACAGGGAGGGCACGGGGAGCTGTTTTTT.

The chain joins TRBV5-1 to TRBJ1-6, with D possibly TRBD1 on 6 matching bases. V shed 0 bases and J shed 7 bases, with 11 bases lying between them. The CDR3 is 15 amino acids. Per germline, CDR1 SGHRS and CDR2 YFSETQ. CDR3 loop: CASSLAGADNSPLHF. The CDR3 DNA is TGCGCCAGCAGCTTGGCAGGGGCGGACAATTCACCCCTCCACTTT.

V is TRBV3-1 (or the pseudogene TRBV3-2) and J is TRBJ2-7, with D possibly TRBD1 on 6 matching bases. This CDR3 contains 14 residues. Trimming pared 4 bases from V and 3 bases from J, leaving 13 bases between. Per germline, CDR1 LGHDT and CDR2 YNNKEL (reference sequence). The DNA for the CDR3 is TGTGCCAGCAGCCGGGACATTACAAACTACGAGCAGTACTTC. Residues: CASSRDITNYEQYF.

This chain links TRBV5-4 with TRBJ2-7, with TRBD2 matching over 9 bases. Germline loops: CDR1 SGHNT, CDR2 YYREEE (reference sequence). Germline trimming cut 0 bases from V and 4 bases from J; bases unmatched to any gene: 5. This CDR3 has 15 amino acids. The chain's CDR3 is CASSLAGREGYEQYF. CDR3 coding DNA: TGTGCCAGCAGCTTGGCCGGGCGGGAGGGTTACGAGCAGTACTTC.

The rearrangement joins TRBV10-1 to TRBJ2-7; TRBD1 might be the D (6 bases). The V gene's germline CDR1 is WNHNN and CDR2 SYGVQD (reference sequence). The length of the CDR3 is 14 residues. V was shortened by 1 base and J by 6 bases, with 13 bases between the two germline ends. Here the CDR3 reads CASSEWAGVGEQYF. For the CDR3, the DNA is TGCGCCAGCAGTGAGTGGGCAGGGGTGGGCGAGCAGTACTTC.

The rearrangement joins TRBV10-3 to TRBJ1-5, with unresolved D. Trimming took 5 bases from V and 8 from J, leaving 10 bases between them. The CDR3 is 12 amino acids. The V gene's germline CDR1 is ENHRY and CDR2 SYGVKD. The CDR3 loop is CAISTNQEPQHF. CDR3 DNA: TGTGCCATCAGTACCAATCAGGAGCCCCAGCATTTT.

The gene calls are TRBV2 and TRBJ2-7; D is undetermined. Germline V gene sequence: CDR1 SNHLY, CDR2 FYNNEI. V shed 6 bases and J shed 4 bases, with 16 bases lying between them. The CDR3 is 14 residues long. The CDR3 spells CASRDNGHMYEQYF. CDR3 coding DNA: TGTGCCAGCAGAGACAACGGCCATATGTACGAGCAGTACTTC.